A single sample gave rise to the 11 T cell receptor beta chains below, sequenced in a study of vaccination effects on CD4 cells after COVID-19 (dated by TCRdb to about 2022). Antigens of these TCRs are unknown. In the ViraFEST assay, PBMC were stimulated with viral peptide pools, and TCR sequencing was then used to find antigen-specific CD4+ T cell clonotypes based on their expansion. After 10 to 11 days of culture, CD4+ T cells were isolated with the EasySep CD4+ T cell isolation kit. Participants received two doses of either the BNT162b2 or the mRNA-1273 mRNA SARS-CoV-2 vaccine. The method behind the library was the immunoSEQ multiplex PCR assay. Imported from immuneACCESS, the table was reduced by TCRdb to in-frame sequences with V and J called. These copies leave out some clones; in studies compared against another copy, an unresolved V gene accounts for under half, and the cause of the remainder is not known. A total of tens of thousands of clones appear in this sample, around 70% of them only once. The top ten clonotypes cover roughly 1.4% of the sample.

The source was CD4+ T cells from PBMCs cultured with HCoV-229E spike peptides, collected after COVID-19 vaccination. Per the publication, the cell subset or site label means: HCoV-229E spike overlapping peptide pool stimulation. These TCRs come from a human donor who received a COVID-19 vaccine.

V usage is TRBV6-6 and J usage is TRBJ2-3, with TRBD1 identical over 9 bases. Germline V CDR1 and CDR2: MNHNY, SVGAGI (reference sequence). The CDR3 consists of 16 residues. The J segment lost 9 bases and the V segment lost 5 bases, leaving 15 bases of the junction unmatched. The CDR3 region has the DNA TGTGCCAGCAGTGGAGGCAGCCCGGGACAGGGAATCACGCAGTATTTT. Amino acids: CASSGGSPGQGITQYF.

The chain recombines TRBV9 with TRBJ2-3, with D possibly matching TRBD1 (6 bases). Germline V lookup: CDR1 SGDLS, CDR2 YYNGEE. This CDR3 has 18 amino acids. Trimming took off 2 bases at V and 0 bases at J, with 19 bases between the two ends. The DNA for the CDR3 is TGTGCCAGCAGCGTGACACACCAGGGGAGATCTAGCACAGATACGCAGTATTTT. It encodes CASSVTHQGRSSTDTQYF.

This sequence joins TRBV19 and TRBJ1-1; D unclear. The germline gives CDR1 LNHDA, CDR2 SQIVND (reference sequence). V lost 6 bases and J lost 1, with 9 bases in between. There are 13 residues in the CDR3. This CDR3 is CASRNLWNTEAFF. The CDR3 nucleotides are TGTGCCAGTAGGAACCTTTGGAACACTGAAGCTTTCTTT.

V and J are TRBV7-2 and TRBJ2-3, with D perhaps matching TRBD2 (6 bases). Trimming shortened V by 2 bases and J by 2 bases, and 14 bases separated the two germline ends. Per germline, CDR1 SGHTA and CDR2 FQGNSA. CDR3 size: 16 residues. The CDR3 region has the DNA TGTGCCAGCAGCTTAACATCCTGGGGACTCACAGATACGCAGTATTTT. Protein: CASSLTSWGLTDTQYF.

The chain links TRBV5-1 to TRBJ1-1; possibly TRBD1 for D (6 bases). The CDR3 totals 16 residues. Trimming pared 4 bases from V and 1 base from J, leaving 17 bases between. The germline V gene has CDR1 SGHRS and CDR2 YFSETQ. The chain's CDR3 is CASSEPGHETNTEAFF. The CDR3 DNA reads TGCGCCAGCAGCGAACCGGGACACGAAACGAACACTGAAGCTTTCTTT.

CDR3 coding DNA: TGTGCCAGCAGCCCCACCGGGACAATATCAGGGAAACTGTTTTTT. Amino acid sequence: CASSPTGTISGKLFF. The chain recombines TRBV6-5 with TRBJ1-4; possibly TRBD1 for D (6 bases). The CDR3 has 15 amino acids. V dropped 6 bases and J dropped 11 bases, with 22 bases sitting between them. Germline V gene data show CDR1 as MNHEY and CDR2 as SVGAGI.

This chain connects TRBV9 to TRBJ2-2; no definite D call. The CDR3 sequence is 19 residues long. Trimming stripped 0 bases from V and 1 base from J, with 19 bases between. Germline lookup yields CDR1 SGDLS and CDR2 YYNGEE. This chain's CDR3 is CASSVAPPADPRNTGELFF. The CDR3 DNA reads TGTGCCAGCAGCGTAGCCCCGCCGGCGGATCCCCGGAACACCGGGGAGCTGTTTTTT.

Here the CDR3 reads CASSLGTVQETQYF. The CDR3 nucleotides are TGTGCCAGCAGCCTGGGGACAGTACAAGAGACCCAGTACTTC. V is TRBV5-6 and J is TRBJ2-5; TRBD1 matches 7 bases. The CDR3 spans 14 residues. V dropped 4 bases and J dropped 2; count of bases not matched to a gene: 5. CDR1 and CDR2 from the germline V gene are SGHDT and YYEEEE.

The V call is TRBV2, the J call TRBJ1-1; unclear D gene. CDR3 length: 14 amino acids. Deletions cut 4 bases from V and 5 bases from J, with 14 bases between. Germline CDR1 and CDR2: SNHLY and FYNNEI. CDR3 sequence reads: CASSARSQGTEAFF. Here the CDR3 DNA reads TGTGCCAGCAGTGCGCGCAGTCAAGGGACTGAAGCTTTCTTT.

This chain connects TRBV30 to TRBJ2-2; possible D gene TRBD2, 7 bases. The germline V gene encodes CDR1 GTSNPN and CDR2 SVGIG (reference sequence). Trimming shortened V by 5 bases and J by 5 bases, and 15 bases separated the two germline ends. The CDR3 totals 14 residues. DNA of the CDR3: TGTGCCTGGGGGGGGGACATCATTACCGGGGAGCTGTTTTTT. Protein: CAWGGDIITGELFF.

The chain uses TRBV10-3 and TRBJ1-1, with D possibly being TRBD1 (6 bases). CDR1 and CDR2 from the germline V gene are ENHRY and SYGVKD. This CDR3 comprises 14 residues. V dropped 6 bases and J dropped 3 bases, with 14 bases sitting between them. CDR3 nucleotide sequence: TGTGCCATCAGACGGACAGTCGGGGACACTGAAGCTTTCTTT. Translating it yields CAIRRTVGDTEAFF.